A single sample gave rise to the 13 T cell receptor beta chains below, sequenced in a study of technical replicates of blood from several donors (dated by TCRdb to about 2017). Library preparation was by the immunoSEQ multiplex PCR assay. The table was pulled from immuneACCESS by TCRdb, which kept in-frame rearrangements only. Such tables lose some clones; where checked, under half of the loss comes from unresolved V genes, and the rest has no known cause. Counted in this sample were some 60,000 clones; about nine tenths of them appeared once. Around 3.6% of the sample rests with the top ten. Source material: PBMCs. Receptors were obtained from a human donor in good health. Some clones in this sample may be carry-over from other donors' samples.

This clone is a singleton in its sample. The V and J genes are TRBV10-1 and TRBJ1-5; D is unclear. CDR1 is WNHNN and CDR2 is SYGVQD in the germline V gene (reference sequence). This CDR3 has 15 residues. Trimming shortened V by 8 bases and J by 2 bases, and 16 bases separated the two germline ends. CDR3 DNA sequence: TGCGCCAGCCCTAGCGAGGCTTGGGGCAATCAGCCCCAGCATTTT. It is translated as CASPSEAWGNQPQHF.

CDR3 sequence: CAWSVGGGIQETQYF. In DNA form, the CDR3 reads TGTGCCTGGAGTGTCGGCGGGGGGATACAAGAGACCCAGTACTTC. V is TRBV30 and J is TRBJ2-5, with TRBD2 matching over 8 bases. The CDR3 sequence is 15 residues long. Germline V lookup: CDR1 GTSNPN, CDR2 SVGIG (reference sequence). The ends lost 0 bases at V and 2 bases at J; junction bases unmatched: 5. The full variable domain, rest sourced from reference TRBV30 and TRBJ2-5, is SQTIHQWPATLVQPVGSPLSLECTVEGTSNPNLYWYRQAAGRGLQLLFYSVGIGQISSEVPQNLSASRPQDRQFILSSKKLLLSDSGFYLCAWSVGGGIQETQYFGPGTRLLVL.

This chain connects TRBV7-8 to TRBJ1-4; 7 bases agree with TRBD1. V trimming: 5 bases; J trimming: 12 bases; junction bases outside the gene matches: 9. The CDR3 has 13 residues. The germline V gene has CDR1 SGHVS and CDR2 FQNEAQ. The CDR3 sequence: CASSLSTGRELFF. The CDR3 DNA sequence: TGTGCCAGCAGCCTATCGACAGGGCGGGAACTGTTTTTT.

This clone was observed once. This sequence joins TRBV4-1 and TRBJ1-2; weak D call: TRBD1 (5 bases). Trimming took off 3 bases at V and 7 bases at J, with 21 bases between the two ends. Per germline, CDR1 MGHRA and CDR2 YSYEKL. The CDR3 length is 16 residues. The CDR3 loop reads CASSQADSLRTSGYTF. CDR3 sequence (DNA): TGCGCCAGCAGCCAGGCTGACAGCCTTAGAACCAGTGGCTACACCTTC.

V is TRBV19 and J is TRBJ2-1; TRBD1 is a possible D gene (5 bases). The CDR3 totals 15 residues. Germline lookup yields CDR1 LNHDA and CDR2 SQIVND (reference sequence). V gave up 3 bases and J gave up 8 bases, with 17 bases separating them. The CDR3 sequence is CASSIVDNLIYEQFF. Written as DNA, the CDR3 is TGTGCCAGTAGTATCGTGGACAACCTAATTTATGAGCAGTTCTTC.

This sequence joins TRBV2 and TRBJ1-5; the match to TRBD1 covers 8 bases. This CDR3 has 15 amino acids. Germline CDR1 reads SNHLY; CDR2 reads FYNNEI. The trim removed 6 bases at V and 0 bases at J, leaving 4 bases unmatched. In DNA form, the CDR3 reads TGTGCCAGCAGATCGACAGGGGATAGCAATCAGCCCCAGCATTTT. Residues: CASRSTGDSNQPQHF.

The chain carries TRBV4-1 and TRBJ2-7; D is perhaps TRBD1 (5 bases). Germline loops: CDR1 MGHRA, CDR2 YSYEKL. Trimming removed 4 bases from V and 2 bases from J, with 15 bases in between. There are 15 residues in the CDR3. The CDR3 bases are TGCGCCAGCAGCCTGGAACCGACAGCGACCTACGAGCAGTACTTC. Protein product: CASSLEPTATYEQYF.

The CDR3 DNA reads as TGTGCCAGCAGCGAGAGACAGGGGGCAGGAACCGGGGAGCTGTTTTTT. Encoded protein: CASSERQGAGTGELFF. This chain joins TRBV9 and TRBJ2-2; 10 positions agree with TRBD1. This CDR3 region has 16 residues. J was trimmed by 5 bases and V by 3 bases; bases with no gene match: 7. CDR1 is SGDLS, CDR2 YYNGEE, per germline.

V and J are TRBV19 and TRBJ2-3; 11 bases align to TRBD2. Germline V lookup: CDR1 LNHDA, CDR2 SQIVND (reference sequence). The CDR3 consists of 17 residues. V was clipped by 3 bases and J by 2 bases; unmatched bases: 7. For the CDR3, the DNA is TGTGCCAGTAGTATCTTTACTAGCGGGGGTCTCACAGATACGCAGTATTTT. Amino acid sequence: CASSIFTSGGLTDTQYF.

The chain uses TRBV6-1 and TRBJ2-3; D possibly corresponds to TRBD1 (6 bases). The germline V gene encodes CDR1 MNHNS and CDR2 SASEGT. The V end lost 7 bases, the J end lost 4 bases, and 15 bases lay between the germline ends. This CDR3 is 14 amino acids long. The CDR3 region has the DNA TGTGCCAGCACCCACACGGGACAAGCAGATACGCAGTATTTT. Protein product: CASTHTGQADTQYF.

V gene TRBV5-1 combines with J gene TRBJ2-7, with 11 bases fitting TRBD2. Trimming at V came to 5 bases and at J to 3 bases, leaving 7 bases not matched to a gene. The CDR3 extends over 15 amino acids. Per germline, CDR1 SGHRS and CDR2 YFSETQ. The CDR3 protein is CASREETSGSYEQYF. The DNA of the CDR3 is TGCGCCAGCAGGGAAGAAACTAGCGGGAGCTACGAGCAGTACTTC.

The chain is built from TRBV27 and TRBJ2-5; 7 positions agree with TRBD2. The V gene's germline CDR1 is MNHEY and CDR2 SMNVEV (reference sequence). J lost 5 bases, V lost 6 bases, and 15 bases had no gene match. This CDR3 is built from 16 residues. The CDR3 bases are TGTGCCAGCAGCCCAACCCCCCTAGCGGTCGAGGAGACCCAGTACTTC. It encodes CASSPTPLAVEETQYF.

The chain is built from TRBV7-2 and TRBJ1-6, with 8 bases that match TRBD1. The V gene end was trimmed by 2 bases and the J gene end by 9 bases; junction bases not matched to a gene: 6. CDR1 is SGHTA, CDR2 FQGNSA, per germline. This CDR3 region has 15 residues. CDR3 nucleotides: TGTGCCAGCAGCTTAAGTCAGGGGGCTGTTTCACCCCTCCACTTT. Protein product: CASSLSQGAVSPLHF.